This entry lists 25 T cell receptor beta chains sequenced from one sample in a study of blood T cell repertoires in COVID-19. Assay used: immunoSEQ multiplex PCR; TCRdb lists only in-frame clones, some missing. The table lists tens of thousands of clones, roughly 84% of them singletons, with around 6.5% in the top ten. The sample consisted of peripheral blood. The receptor source for this set is a man aged 55 to 69 with acute or convalescent COVID-19.

V gene TRBV11-3 combines with J gene TRBJ2-1, with D perhaps TRBD1 (5 bases). The ends were cut back, 1 base at V and 3 bases at J, with 10 bases in the middle. This CDR3 contains 15 residues. Per germline, CDR1 SGHNT and CDR2 YENEEA. The DNA of the CDR3 is TGTGCCAGCAGCTTAGGAGCAGGACACTACAATGAGCAGTTCTTC. As protein: CASSLGAGHYNEQFF.

The gene calls are TRBV30 and TRBJ1-1, with 7 bases that match TRBD1. The CDR3 extends over 16 amino acids. Germline CDR1 GTSNPN, CDR2 SVGIG (reference sequence). J was trimmed by 4 bases and V by 2 bases; bases with no gene match: 13. The CDR3 DNA sequence: TGTGCCTGGAGTCCTATAACCGGGACAGCGGGCACTGAAGCTTTCTTT. It is translated as CAWSPITGTAGTEAFF.

This chain joins TRBV6-5 and TRBJ1-6; D unresolved. The germline V gene has CDR1 MNHEY and CDR2 SVGAGI. The CDR3 loop spans 15 amino acids. Trimming removed 6 bases at V and 5 bases at J, with 14 bases between. The CDR3 DNA sequence: TGTGCCAGCAGCCGCTTGTGGCAGAATAATTCACCCCTCCACTTT. It encodes CASSRLWQNNSPLHF.

This chain links TRBV5-4 with TRBJ1-4; D is perhaps TRBD1 (5 bases). The germline gives CDR1 SGHNT, CDR2 YYREEE (reference sequence). CDR3 length: 14 residues. Trimming cost V 5 bases and J 4 bases, with 12 bases left between them. CDR3 DNA sequence: TGTGCCAGCAGTAGGGGAGGTTTTAATGAAAAACTGTTTTTT. Translation gives CASSRGGFNEKLFF.

This clone showed up just once. The chain links TRBV9 to TRBJ2-7; TRBD1 matches 9 bases. V was clipped by 4 bases and J by 6 bases; unmatched bases: 11. The V gene's germline CDR1 is SGDLS and CDR2 YYNGEE. The CDR3 runs to 15 residues. In DNA form, the CDR3 reads TGTGCCAGCAGCCTAACTCCGGGACAGGGATCCGAGCAGTACTTC. Amino acid sequence: CASSLTPGQGSEQYF.

This rearrangement joins TRBV5-6 to TRBJ1-2; TRBD1 matches 7 bases. The CDR3 extends over 15 amino acids. CDR1 and CDR2 from the germline V gene are SGHDT and YYEEEE. With 4 bases clipped from V and 5 bases from J, the junction kept 11 bases outside the gene matches. Here the CDR3 reads CASSTGPGQSYGYTF. The CDR3, as DNA: TGTGCCAGCAGCACGGGGCCGGGACAGAGTTATGGCTACACCTTC.

CDR3: CASSELPGGNQPQHF. DNA of the CDR3: TGTGCCAGCAGTGAGCTCCCCGGTGGCAATCAGCCCCAGCATTTT. This chain links TRBV6-1 with TRBJ1-5; D is undetermined. CDR1 and CDR2 from the germline V gene are MNHNS and SASEGT. The CDR3 extends over 15 amino acids. The V end lost 3 bases, the J end lost 2 bases, and 11 bases lay between the germline ends.

This clone was detected once. J is TRBJ2-5 and V is TRBV1; the D call TRBD2 from the table was never checked on the DNA. TRBV1 is deemed a pseudogene. The CDR3 is 18 amino acids. CDR3: CTSSQDICGVSGQETQYF. CDR3 in DNA: TGCACCAGCAGCCAAGATATTTGCGGGGTTAGTGGGCAAGAGACCCAGTACTTC.

The chain uses TRBV25-1 and TRBJ2-5; 9 bases agree with TRBD1. The J segment lost 3 bases and the V segment lost 6 bases, leaving 5 bases of the junction unmatched. CDR1 and CDR2 from the germline V gene are MGHDK and SYGVNS. There are 14 residues in the CDR3. This CDR3 is CASSLTGGEETQYF. The DNA of the CDR3 is TGTGCCAGCAGCTTAACAGGGGGCGAAGAGACCCAGTACTTC.

CDR3 in amino acids: CASRLQASNTGELFF. The CDR3 bases are TGTGCCAGCAGGTTACAGGCATCGAACACCGGGGAGCTGTTTTTT. The V and J genes are TRBV7-3 and TRBJ2-2; perhaps TRBD1 as D (5 bases). The CDR3 is made up of 15 amino acids. Trimming removed 6 bases at V and 0 bases at J, with 11 bases between. Germline assignment: CDR1 SGHTA and CDR2 FQGTGA. Combining the CDR3 with reference TRBV7-3 and TRBJ2-2 gives the whole variable domain GAGVSQTPSNKVTEKGKYVELRCDPISGHTALYWYRQSLGQGPEFLIYFQGTGAADDSGLPNDRFFAVRPEGSVSTLKIQRTERGDSAVYLCASRLQASNTGELFFGEGSRLTVL.

This chain uses TRBV24-1 with TRBJ1-2; 10 bases map to TRBD1. The CDR3 covers 16 residues. With V trimmed by 5 bases and J by 6 bases, 11 bases remained unmatched. Germline V gene sequence: CDR1 KGHDR, CDR2 SFDVKD. DNA of the CDR3: TGTGCCACCAGTGGGTCCGGGACAGGGGAGGTGGATGGCTACACCTTC. Translated, it gives CATSGSGTGEVDGYTF.

The V call is TRBV27, the J call TRBJ1-1; D not certain. Trimming stripped 0 bases from V and 7 bases from J, with 9 bases between. The CDR3 has 13 residues. CDR1 MNHEY and CDR2 SMNVEV come from the germline V gene (reference sequence). DNA for the CDR3: TGTGCCAGCAGTTTATCGCGAGCCCATGAAGCTTTCTTT. It encodes CASSLSRAHEAFF.

This clone was counted a few times. The chain carries TRBV7-2 and TRBJ1-4, with 8 positions matching TRBD1. Germline values: CDR1 SGHTA, CDR2 FQGNSA. The CDR3 is 16 residues long. The V segment lost 5 bases and the J segment 2 bases; nucleotides outside the gene matches: 7. Here the CDR3 reads CASSPQGATTNEKLFF. CDR3 DNA sequence: TGTGCCAGCAGCCCTCAGGGGGCGACGACTAATGAAAAACTGTTTTTT.

J is TRBJ1-2 and V is TRBV13; D uncertain. V was shortened by 2 bases and J by 4 bases, with 11 bases between the two germline ends. From germline, CDR1 is PRHDT and CDR2 FYEKMQ (reference sequence). The CDR3 is 14 residues long. CDR3 nucleotide sequence: TGTGCCAGCAGCTTAAAAGTCCGCGCCTATGGCTACACCTTC. Translating gives CASSLKVRAYGYTF.

The chain's CDR3 is CASSLGQTLYGYTF. In DNA form, the CDR3 reads TGTGCCAGCAGTTTGGGACAGACTCTCTATGGCTACACCTTC. V and J are TRBV6-2 or TRBV6-3 and TRBJ1-2; the match to TRBD1 covers 7 bases. With V trimmed by 4 bases and J by 4 bases, 6 bases remained unmatched. The CDR3 contains 14 residues. Germline V gene sequence: CDR1 MNHEY, CDR2 SVGEGT.

The chain links TRBV5-1 to TRBJ2-1; 8 nucleotides match TRBD1. In germline, CDR1 is SGHRS, CDR2 YFSETQ. The CDR3 contains 16 residues. V lost 2 bases to trimming and J lost 6 bases; unmatched junction nucleotides: 10. CDR3 DNA: TGCGCCAGCAGCTTTGGTGACAGGGGAGTCGGCAATGAGCAGTTCTTC. Translation: CASSFGDRGVGNEQFF.

The J gene is TRBJ2-5, the V gene TRBV3-1 (or the pseudogene TRBV3-2); 8 nucleotides match TRBD2. Germline V gene data show CDR1 as LGHDT and CDR2 as YNNKEL (reference sequence). The trim removed 1 base at V and 7 bases at J, leaving 8 bases unmatched. The CDR3 loop spans 15 amino acids. This CDR3 is CASSQATGGVGTQYF. As DNA, the CDR3 is TGTGCCAGCAGCCAAGCCACCGGGGGGGTGGGGACCCAGTACTTC.

This clone was counted between two and nine times. The V gene is TRBV4-1, the J gene TRBJ2-7, with 7 positions matching TRBD1. CDR3 length: 16 residues. Germline-derived CDR1 and CDR2 are MGHRA and YSYEKL. After removal of 1 base from V and 3 bases from J, the junction contained 9 bases not matched to a gene. CDR3 coding DNA: TGCGCCAGCAGCCAAGGGCACGGCAGGGGGATCTACGAGCAGTACTTC. This codes for CASSQGHGRGIYEQYF.

V is TRBV30 and J is TRBJ2-1, with a weak D call TRBD1 (6 bases). The CDR3 is made up of 17 amino acids. Germline V lookup: CDR1 GTSNPN, CDR2 SVGIG (reference sequence). The V and J ends lost 0 bases and 0 bases respectively, with 15 bases between them. CDR3 in amino acids: CAWSVTLTGFSYNEQFF. CDR3 coding DNA: TGTGCCTGGAGTGTAACCCTTACAGGGTTCTCCTACAATGAGCAGTTCTTC.

The CDR3 is CASSLAFQGVETQYF. CDR3 bases: TGTGCCAGCAGCTTAGCGTTCCAGGGTGTGGAGACCCAGTACTTC. This chain uses TRBV7-6 with TRBJ2-5; tentatively, D is TRBD1 (5 bases). Per the germline V gene, CDR1 is SGHVS and CDR2 is FNYEAQ. V lost 0 bases to trimming and J lost 5 bases, with 13 bases between them. The CDR3 contains 15 residues.

The rearrangement links TRBV20-1 to TRBJ2-4; possible D gene TRBD2, 5 bases. The germline gives CDR1 DFQATT, CDR2 SNEGSKA (reference sequence). CDR3 size: 11 residues. V gave up 3 bases and J gave up 8 bases, with 8 bases separating them. CDR3 sequence reads: CSASWGDIQYF. Here the CDR3 DNA reads TGCAGTGCTAGTTGGGGAGACATTCAGTACTTC.

The V call is TRBV7-2, the J call TRBJ1-5, with D unresolved. Looked up from germline, CDR1 is SGHTA and CDR2 is FQGNSA. V shed 2 bases and J shed 0 bases, with 8 bases lying between them. CDR3 length: 15 amino acids. The CDR3 reads CASSLLSVSNQPQHF. The CDR3 DNA reads as TGTGCCAGCAGCTTATTATCGGTTAGCAATCAGCCCCAGCATTTT. The variable domain in full, with the rest retrieved from reference TRBV7-2 and TRBJ1-5, is GAGVSQSPSNKVTEKGKDVELRCDPISGHTALYWYRQSLGQGLEFLIYFQGNSAPDKSGLPSDRFSAERTGGSVSTLTIQRTQQEDSAVYLCASSLLSVSNQPQHFGDGTRLSIL.

This clone was counted only a few times. The chain carries TRBV30 and TRBJ2-1, with D perhaps matching TRBD1 (5 bases). The CDR3 runs to 14 residues. The V and J ends lost 2 bases and 3 bases respectively, with 11 bases between them. Looked up from germline, CDR1 is GTSNPN and CDR2 is SVGIG (reference sequence). CDR3 in DNA: TGTGCCTGGAGTACAGGCACGCACTACAATGAGCAGTTCTTC. Residues: CAWSTGTHYNEQFF.

This clone was detected once. This sequence joins TRBV3-1 (or the pseudogene TRBV3-2) and TRBJ2-7; 7 positions agree with TRBD1. CDR1 is LGHDT, CDR2 YNNKEL, per germline (reference sequence). This CDR3 comprises 14 residues. Germline trimming cut 2 bases from V and 2 bases from J; bases unmatched to any gene: 3. DNA of the CDR3: TGTGCCAGCAGCCAATCTACAGGGGCCTACGAGCAGTACTTC. This codes for CASSQSTGAYEQYF.

The V gene is TRBV5-4, the J gene TRBJ1-1; no clear D. V lost 1 base and J lost 1, with 11 bases in between. Germline lookup yields CDR1 SGHNT and CDR2 YYREEE (reference sequence). The CDR3 spans 15 residues. The CDR3 reads CASSLSGGRNTEAFF. The CDR3, as DNA: TGTGCCAGCAGCTTGTCTGGCGGCAGGAACACTGAAGCTTTCTTT. The full variable domain, rest sourced from reference TRBV5-4 and TRBJ1-1, is ETGVTQSPTHLIKTRGQQVTLRCSSQSGHNTVSWYQQALGQGPQFIFQYYREEENGRGNFPPRFSGLQFPNYSSELNVNALELDDSALYLCASSLSGGRNTEAFFGQGTRLTVV.